This TCR beta chain was profiled in a study of blood T cell repertoires in COVID-19 (dated by TCRdb to the early 2020s). About the investigation overall: The collaborator samples originated in the United States, Italy and Spain and spanned the acute and convalescent phases of COVID-19. The prospective study material was composed of cDNA or gDNA derived from T cells, B-cell-depleted T cells, or PBMCs. Deeply sampled blood TCRbeta repertoires from subjects exposed to, actively infected with, or recovered from COVID-19 were included in the dataset. The repertoires were made available in a free public database intended to serve as a resource for research on the immune response to SARS-CoV-2. The samples were drawn from the first 160 participants of the ongoing ImmuneRACE study and from about 1,200 subjects provided by 6 global collaborators. The sample metadata nearly always contained a de-identified subject ID, COVID-19 status, age in years and sex. Where HLA class I and class II types were available, the types were taken from metadata supplied by the sample provider, not from assay-based typing. Study-level results and caveats: How much clinical and demographic metadata was included differed by source and by participant, and the metadata was provided uncurated.

TCRbeta CDR3 regions were amplified from genomic DNA by means of the immunoSEQ Assay, a bias-controlled multiplex PCR. Concerning the study's data processing: Nucleated cell counts per sample were estimated from amplification of reference gene primers within the assay. To quantify the absolute abundance of each unique TCRbeta CDR3 rearrangement, sequence reads were collapsed and filtered. For each sample, productive Simpson clonality was calculated as the square root of Simpson's diversity index across productive rearrangements. This is the immuneACCESS table as TCRdb keeps it, with only in-frame sequences that have V and J called. A part of the clones is gone; compared with another copy, unresolved V genes explain less than half, and the rest is unexplained. Clone size and V and J calls were adopted from that table, with D and trimming inferred from the DNA. This sample is represented by some 150,000 clones; about 92% of them were singletons. The ten largest make up around 1.6% of the sample.

The collaborating institutions used their own protocols to collect whole blood in K2EDTA tubes. For TCRbeta analysis, collaborator samples were shipped as frozen whole blood, as isolated PBMCs, or as DNA extracted from either sample type. Details on this clone: Its target antigen remains unknown. It has no much larger one-base neighbor in the sample; base qualities were not kept.

The CDR3, cysteine through phenylalanine, is 13 amino acids long. The sequence is cut down to CDR3 DNA, 39 bases in frame from base 1. V is cut back by 4 bases and J by 7 bases, with 8 bases in the junction unmatched. As encoded in the germline V gene, CDR1 is SQVTM while CDR2 is ANQGSEA. The sample taken for sequencing was peripheral blood. This TCR came from a human donor in a cohort sampled during active COVID-19. The chain links TRBV29-1 with TRBJ1-2; a stretch of 8 junction bases matches TRBD1. The encoded CDR3 is CSVGDRGAGGYTF. The DNA sequence reads TGCAGCGTTGGAGACAGGGGAGCTGGTGGCTACACCTTC.